The clone carrying this T cell receptor beta chain was observed a few times. Its antigen remains unidentified. Sample treatment: oral pan-JAK inhibitor, 5-10 mg twice daily. Extraction of RNA preceded its reverse transcription into cDNA, which served as the sequencing template. The assay was immunoSEQ multiplex PCR, and TCRdb's table has in-frame clones only and misses some. This table holds 35,000 to 45,000 clones, roughly 92% found once. The germline V gene has CDR1 SEHNR and CDR2 FQNEAQ (reference sequence). The V end lost 4 bases, the J end lost 8 bases, and 12 bases lay between the germline ends. This CDR3 is 13 amino acids long. This sample is drawn from a study of CD8+ T cells in alopecia areata. Study conclusions and caveats: Scalp clonality, along with expanded CD8+ clones among the top 100, was significantly decreased by tofacitinib. Higher clonality than in normal scalp was seen in lesional scalp, especially alopecia totalis/universalis. Sequencing of scalp samples also includes resident alphabeta T cells from normal skin.

The source of this sequence is a human donor with alopecia areata. Specimen: CD8+ T cells sorted from blood, collected at week 24, from a patient treated with tofacitinib. The V call is TRBV7-9, the J call TRBJ2-1, with D possibly being TRBD2 (5 bases). This CDR3 reads CASSSIATYEQFF. The CDR3, as DNA: TGTGCCAGCAGCTCAATAGCGACCTATGAGCAGTTCTTC.